This T cell receptor (beta chain) was captured by sequencing in a study of CD8+ T cells in alopecia areata. RNA extraction and reverse transcription yielded cDNA as sequencing template. The method was immunoSEQ multiplex PCR; TCRdb's version includes in-frame clones alone and lacks a portion of them. The sample includes approximately 210,000 clones, about 64% of them seen just once. The germline V gene encodes CDR1 LNHNV and CDR2 YYDKDF (reference sequence). The V and J ends lost 0 bases and 5 bases respectively, with 10 bases between them. The CDR3 covers 14 residues. A note on this clone: Its antigen is as yet unknown.

Noted treatment: oral pan-JAK inhibitor, 5-10 mg twice daily. General study findings and limits: How baseline CD8+ expansion relates to response remains uncertain (there was one nonresponder).

The clonotype was recovered from a human donor with alopecia areata. Sequencing used CD4+ T cells sorted from blood, obtained at week 4, from a patient treated with tofacitinib. This chain uses TRBV15 with TRBJ2-5, with TRBD2 as a possible D gene (7 bases). CDR3 coding DNA: TGTGCCACCAGCAGAGATAGGGGGGGCGAGACCCAGTACTTC. Translated, it gives CATSRDRGGETQYF.